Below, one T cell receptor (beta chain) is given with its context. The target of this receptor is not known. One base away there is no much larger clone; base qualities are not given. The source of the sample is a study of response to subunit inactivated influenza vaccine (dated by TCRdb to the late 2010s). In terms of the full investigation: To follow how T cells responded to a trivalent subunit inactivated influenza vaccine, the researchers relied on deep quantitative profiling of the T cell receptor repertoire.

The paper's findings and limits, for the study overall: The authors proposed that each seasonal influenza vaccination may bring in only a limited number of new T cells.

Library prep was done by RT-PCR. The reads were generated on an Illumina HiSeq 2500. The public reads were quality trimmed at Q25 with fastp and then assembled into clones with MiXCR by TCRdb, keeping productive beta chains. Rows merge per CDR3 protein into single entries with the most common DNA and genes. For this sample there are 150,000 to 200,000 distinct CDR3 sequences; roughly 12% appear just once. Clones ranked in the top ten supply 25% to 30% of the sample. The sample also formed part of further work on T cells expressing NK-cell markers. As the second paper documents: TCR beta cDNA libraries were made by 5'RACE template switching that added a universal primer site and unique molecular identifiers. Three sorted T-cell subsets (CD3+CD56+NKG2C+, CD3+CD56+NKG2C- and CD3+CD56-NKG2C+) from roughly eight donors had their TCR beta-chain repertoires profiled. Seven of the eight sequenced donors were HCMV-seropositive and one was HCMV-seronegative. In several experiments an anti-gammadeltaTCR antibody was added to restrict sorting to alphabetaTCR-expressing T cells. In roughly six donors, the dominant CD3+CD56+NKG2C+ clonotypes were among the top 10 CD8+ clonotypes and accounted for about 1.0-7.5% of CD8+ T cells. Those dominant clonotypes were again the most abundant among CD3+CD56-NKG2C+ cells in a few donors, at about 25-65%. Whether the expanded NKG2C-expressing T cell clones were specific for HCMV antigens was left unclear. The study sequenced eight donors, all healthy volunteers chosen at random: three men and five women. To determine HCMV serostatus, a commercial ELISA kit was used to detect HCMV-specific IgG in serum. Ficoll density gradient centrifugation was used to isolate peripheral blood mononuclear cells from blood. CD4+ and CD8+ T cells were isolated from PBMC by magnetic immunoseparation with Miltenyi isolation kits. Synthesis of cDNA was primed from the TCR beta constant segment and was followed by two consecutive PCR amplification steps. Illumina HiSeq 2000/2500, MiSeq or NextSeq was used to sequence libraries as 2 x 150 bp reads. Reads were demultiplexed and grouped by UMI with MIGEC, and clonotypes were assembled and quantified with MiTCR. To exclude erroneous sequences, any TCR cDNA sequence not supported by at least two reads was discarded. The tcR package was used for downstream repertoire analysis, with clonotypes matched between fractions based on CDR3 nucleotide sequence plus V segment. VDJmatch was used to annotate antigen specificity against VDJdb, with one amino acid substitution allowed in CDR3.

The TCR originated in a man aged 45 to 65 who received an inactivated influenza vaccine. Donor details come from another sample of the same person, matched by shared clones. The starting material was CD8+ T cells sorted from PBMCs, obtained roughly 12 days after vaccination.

In nucleotides, the sequence is TGCAGTGCTAGGGCCCCGACAGGGGCTATCTATGAGCAGTTCTTC. Its coded protein is CSARAPTGAIYEQFF. The chain employs TRBV20-1 and TRBJ2-1, with 8 central nucleotides matching TRBD1. The CDR3 numbers 15 residues from cysteine through phenylalanine. The CDR3 DNA has 45 bases and is translated from base 1. Taken from the germline V gene (reference sequence), the CDR1 and CDR2 loops are DFQATT and SNEGSKA. V trim: 3 bases; J trim: 8 bases; unmatched bases: 12.